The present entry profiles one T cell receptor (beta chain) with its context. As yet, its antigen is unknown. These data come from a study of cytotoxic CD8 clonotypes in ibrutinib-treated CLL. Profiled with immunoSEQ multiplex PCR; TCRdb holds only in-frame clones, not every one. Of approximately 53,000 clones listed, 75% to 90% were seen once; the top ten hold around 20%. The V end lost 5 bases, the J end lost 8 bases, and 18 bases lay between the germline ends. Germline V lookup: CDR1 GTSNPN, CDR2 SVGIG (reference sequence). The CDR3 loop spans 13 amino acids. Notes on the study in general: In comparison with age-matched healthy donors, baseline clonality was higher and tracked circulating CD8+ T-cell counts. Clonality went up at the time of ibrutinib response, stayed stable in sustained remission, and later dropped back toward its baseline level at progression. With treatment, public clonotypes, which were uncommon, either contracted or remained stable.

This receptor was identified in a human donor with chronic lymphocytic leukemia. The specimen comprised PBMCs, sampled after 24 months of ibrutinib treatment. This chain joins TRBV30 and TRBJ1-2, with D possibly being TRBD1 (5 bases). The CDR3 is CAWEWGQSQGYTF. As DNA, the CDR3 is TGTGCCTGGGAGTGGGGCCAGTCTCAGGGCTACACCTTC.